This note documents a single T cell receptor (beta chain) sequence. Antigen unknown. With 0 bases removed from V and 0 bases from J, the gap between germline ends came to 6 bases. In germline, CDR1 is MNHEY, CDR2 SMNVEV (reference sequence). The CDR3 extends over 15 amino acids. The data were taken from a study of vaccination and CD4 T cells after COVID-19. Treatment noted: roughly 11-day PBMC culture with coronavirus spike peptide pools or control peptides (ViraFEST assay). The study, taken as a whole, reports: Recorded median SARS-CoV-2-reactive clonotype numbers increased from about 20 to 38 without reaching significance.

The assay that was used to sequence DNA from cultured CD4+ T cells was the Oncomine TCR Beta short-read assay. TCRdb processed the PCR reads anew with MiXCR; each CDR3 protein has one entry. The sample yields about 18,000 distinct CDR3 sequences, less than 30% seen once. The TCR originated in a human donor with COVID-19. Sequencing was done on a sample of cultured CD4+ T cells from blood. The chain couples TRBV27 to TRBJ1-3; D is uncertain. The CDR3 region is CASSLSGNSGNTIYF. The CDR3 region has the DNA TGTGCCAGCAGTTTATCAGGGAACTCTGGAAACACCATATATTTT.